The present T cell receptor (beta chain) was sequenced within a study of T cells after yellow fever vaccination (dated by TCRdb to about 2019). Notes on the research overall: Libraries from fractions with low cell numbers were prepared with the SMART-Seq v4 Ultra Low Input RNA kit. To follow T-cell clones before and after both primary and booster YFV17D yellow fever vaccination, bulk TCR alpha and beta repertoires underwent longitudinal sequencing. Two healthy male donors made up the cohort, one aged 18 to 29 years and the other aged 30 to 40 years. Blood was collected at multiple timepoints before and after primary and secondary immunization, and bulk PBMC replicates and cell subsets were isolated.

V and J are truncated by 6 bases and 0 bases respectively, leaving an intervening sequence of 8 bases. The CDR1 and CDR2 encoded by the germline V gene are SGHAT and FQNNGV. The CDR3 contains 14 residues, cysteine and phenylalanine counted. CDR3 DNA only is kept here, 42 bases in frame from base 1. Study-wide findings and limitations: After the booster, most of the clones that had expanded following primary vaccination were detected again (96% of CD4 and more than 85% of CD8), which suggests that memory was broadly maintained. The study included only a couple of donors, which limits how far the findings can be generalized. A small fraction of clonotypes showed up in both the CD4 and CD8 compartments, probably as a result of convergent recombination. Because abundant contaminating clonotypes from the bulk population could be contained in FACS-sorted repertoires, computational filtering was required. Compared with the primary T-cell response, the secondary T-cell response was faster but weaker, reaching its peak on day 5 rather than on day 15.

This clonotype was recorded a few times. Which antigen it targets is not known. No base-level quality is on record; no much larger clone is a single base apart. Per the publication, the treatment or condition label means: live attenuated yellow fever vaccine strain. A standard Ficoll-Paque protocol was used to isolate PBMCs from peripheral blood. Dynabeads CD4 and CD8 positive selection kits were used to isolate CD4 and CD8 T-cell fractions. TriZol was used to extract RNA from bulk PBMCs, CD4 and CD8 fractions, and dextramer-positive and dextramer-negative fractions. TCRdb shows the sequencer as Illumina NovaSeq 6000. TCR cDNA was synthesized by 5'RACE template switching, through which a universal primer site and unique molecular identifiers were introduced. Priming of cDNA synthesis was performed from both the TCR alpha and TCR beta constant segments. Library amplification used two PCR steps, and the second PCR step added sample barcodes and sequencing adapters. Libraries were sequenced on Illumina HiSeq 2500 (2x100 bp) or NovaSeq (2x150 bp). In the original analysis: Demultiplexing of reads and collapsing into UMI consensus sequences were performed with MIGEC, and V(D)J alignment was carried out with MiXCR. Vaccine-responding clonotypes were identified with edgeR using replicate PBMC samples, with FDR below 0.01 and a log2 fold change above 5 up to day 15 being required. Each bulk clonotype was labeled CD4 or CD8 based on which sequenced repertoire, CD4 or CD8, contained the clonotype at higher abundance. TCRdb trimmed public reads at Q25 via fastp, called clones via MiXCR and kept in-frame beta chains. All rows with the same CDR3 protein become a single entry with the most common DNA and genes. For this entry, the V and J calls and clone size follow TCRdb and not the study's own pipeline. In all, the sample holds about 350,000 distinct CDR3 sequences, and under 15% of those were seen once. The ten largest make up roughly 3.1% of the sample.

Recombination linked TRBV11-2 to TRBJ2-2, with the D gene call left open. This sequence originates from a man in his late teens or twenties who received the YFV17D yellow fever vaccine. Sequences were derived from CD4+ T cells sorted from PBMCs, sampled 15 days after the yellow fever booster vaccination. CDR3 reads: CASRENANTGELFF. The DNA sequence reads TGTGCCAGCAGGGAGAACGCGAACACCGGGGAGCTGTTTTTT.